This T cell receptor (beta chain) was sequenced for a study of blood T cell repertoires in COVID-19. Overall study context: Both acute and convalescent COVID-19 samples were obtained from the United States, Italy and Spain. The analysed material was cDNA or gDNA that came from T cells, B-cell-depleted T cells, or PBMCs.

Source study methods: Using reference gene primer amplification, nucleated cell counts were estimated. Only in-frame clones appear in the TCRdb table, and some are missing; sequencing was by immunoSEQ multiplex PCR. V, J and clone size were drawn from that table, and D and trimming were deduced from the DNA. The table lists about 140,000 clones, roughly 88% of them singletons. Germline V gene lookup returns CDR1 LNHDA and CDR2 SQIVND (reference sequence). Unmatched junction bases numbered 6, after V lost 4 bases and J lost 0 bases. This CDR3 spans 16 amino acids. The rearrangement uses TRBV19 and TRBJ2-3; 8 bases align to TRBD2. The sample comprised peripheral blood. The TCR sequence derives from a man between 60 and 75 years old with active or convalescent COVID-19. Here the CDR3 reads CASSTLAGVSTDTQYF. Written as DNA, the CDR3 is TGTGCCAGTAGTACGCTAGCGGGCGTTAGCACAGATACGCAGTATTTT.